The 20 T cell receptor beta chains below come from one sample, sequenced in a study of blood T cell repertoires in COVID-19. Sequencing was performed with immunoSEQ multiplex PCR; in TCRdb, only in-frame clones are kept and a portion is missing. The sample lists around 260,000 clones, 88% occurring once. Input material: peripheral blood. The receptors originated from a man aged 60-69 years who had recovered from COVID-19.

The V and J genes are TRBV29-1 and TRBJ1-4, with D perhaps matching TRBD1 (6 bases). Looked up from germline, CDR1 is SQVTM and CDR2 is ANQGSEA. Between the trimmed V and J ends, which lost 7 bases and 7 bases, there was a span of 16 bases. This CDR3 comprises 13 residues. As DNA, the CDR3 is TGCAGCGCTCAGGGGCTTCGGGGTGAAAAACTGTTTTTT. Its translation: CSAQGLRGEKLFF.

The genes are TRBV7-3 and TRBJ2-1; TRBD1 agrees at 11 bases. This CDR3 comprises 15 residues. The germline V gene encodes CDR1 SGHTA and CDR2 FQGTGA. The V gene end was trimmed by 5 bases and the J gene end by 9 bases; junction bases not matched to a gene: 9. In DNA, the CDR3 is TGTGCCAGCAGCCCGGACAGGGGGCGAAGGGGTGAGCAGTTCTTC. It is translated as CASSPDRGRRGEQFF.

This clone is a singleton in its sample. This chain links TRBV9 with TRBJ2-5; D gene unclear. This CDR3 has 15 amino acids. V lost 2 bases, J lost 4 bases, and 15 bases lay in between. Germline loops: CDR1 SGDLS, CDR2 YYNGEE. The chain's CDR3 is CASSVGLVSRETQYF. The DNA of the CDR3 is TGTGCCAGCAGCGTGGGCTTGGTTTCGAGAGAGACCCAGTACTTC.

V gene TRBV2 combines with J gene TRBJ2-4; tentative D call: TRBD2 (5 bases). Trimming cost V 1 base and J 0 bases, with 7 bases left between them. This CDR3 region has 15 residues. Germline V gene data show CDR1 as SNHLY and CDR2 as FYNNEI. In nucleotides, the CDR3 is TGTGCCAGCAGTGAAGACGGACTAGCCAAAAACATTCAGTACTTC. It codes for CASSEDGLAKNIQYF.

This clone was seen only once. This sequence joins TRBV6-5 and TRBJ1-1, with 8 bases matching TRBD1. The CDR3 is 16 residues long. Per the germline V gene, CDR1 is MNHEY and CDR2 is SVGAGI. Trimming at V came to 2 bases and at J to 4 bases, leaving 9 bases not matched to a gene. The CDR3 is CASSYGTGSAGTEAFF. In DNA form, the CDR3 reads TGTGCCAGCAGTTACGGGACAGGATCAGCCGGCACTGAAGCTTTCTTT.

The chain has TRBV9 and TRBJ2-3; TRBD2 matches 10 bases. This CDR3 contains 17 residues. The germline V gene encodes CDR1 SGDLS and CDR2 YYNGEE. Trimming took 0 bases from V and 6 from J; bases not matched to a gene: 10. The CDR3 nucleotides are TGTGCCAGCAGCGTAGATCCAGCGGGGGGGCAATTGGATACGCAGTATTTT. This gives the protein CASSVDPAGGQLDTQYF.

This clone has a single count. This chain joins TRBV5-1 and TRBJ2-1, with 14 nucleotides matching TRBD2. This CDR3 has 16 residues. The V gene end was trimmed by 0 bases and the J gene end by 14 bases; junction bases not matched to a gene: 10. Per the germline V gene, CDR1 is SGHRS and CDR2 is YFSETQ. The CDR3 DNA follows: TGCGCCAGCAGCTTGGGACTAGCGGGGGGGAAGCCGACTGAGTTCTTC. Translation: CASSLGLAGGKPTEFF. The variable domain in full, with the rest retrieved from reference TRBV5-1 and TRBJ2-1, is KAGVTQTPRYLIKTRGQQVTLSCSPISGHRSVSWYQQTPGQGLQFLFEYFSETQRNKGNFPGRFSGRQFSNSRSEMNVSTLELGDSALYLCASSLGLAGGKPTEFFGPGTRLTVL.

V and J are TRBV5-1 and TRBJ1-1, with D tentatively TRBD1 (5 bases). The CDR3 totals 14 residues. Trimming took 7 bases from V and 9 from J, leaving 22 bases between them. Germline CDR1 is SGHRS and CDR2 is YFSETQ. In nucleotides, the CDR3 is TGCGCCAGCGCCCTCACCACATGGGGGGGACAAGCTTTCTTT. Translation gives CASALTTWGGQAFF.

J is TRBJ1-4 and V is TRBV19; D gene uncertain. V lost 5 bases and J 5 bases, leaving 9 bases between the germline ends. The germline V gene has CDR1 LNHDA and CDR2 SQIVND (reference sequence). The CDR3 loop spans 13 amino acids. Written as DNA, the CDR3 is TGTGCCAGTAGTGAGGTACTAAATGAAAAACTGTTTTTT. Its translation is CASSEVLNEKLFF. The full variable domain, with the rest looked up from reference TRBV19 and TRBJ1-4, is DGGITQSPKYLFRKEGQNVTLSCEQNLNHDAMYWYRQDPGQGLRLIYYSQIVNDFQKGDIAEGYSVSREKKESFPLTVTSAQKNPTAFYLCASSEVLNEKLFFGSGTQLSVL.

V is TRBV4-2 and J is TRBJ2-7; TRBD1 agrees at 8 bases. Germline V gives CDR1 LGHNA, CDR2 YNFKEQ. The CDR3 extends over 14 amino acids. With V trimmed by 1 base and J by 4 bases, 3 bases remained unmatched. The CDR3 DNA is TGTGCCAGCAGCCAAGGGACAGGGCATTACGAGCAGTACTTC. Encoded protein: CASSQGTGHYEQYF.

The V call is TRBV30, the J call TRBJ1-2, with a tentative D call TRBD1 (6 bases). The CDR3 is 12 residues long. Trimming removed 8 bases from V and 7 bases from J, with 17 bases in between. CDR1 and CDR2 (germline): GTSNPN, SVGIG (reference sequence). The CDR3 protein is CAHPRGSSGYTF. The CDR3, as DNA: TGTGCCCACCCCAGGGGCAGCTCTGGCTACACCTTC. The full variable domain, completed using reference TRBV30 and TRBJ1-2, is SQTIHQWPATLVQPVGSPLSLECTVEGTSNPNLYWYRQAAGRGLQLLFYSVGIGQISSEVPQNLSASRPQDRQFILSSKKLLLSDSGFYLCAHPRGSSGYTFGSGTRLTVV.

This clone appeared once. The chain joins TRBV19 to TRBJ2-4; TRBD2 aligns across 7 bases. The germline CDR1 and CDR2 sequences are LNHDA and SQIVND (reference sequence). The V segment lost 5 bases and the J segment 1 base; nucleotides outside the gene matches: 11. This CDR3 is built from 17 residues. Here the CDR3 reads CASSAGHRGDAKNIQYF. The DNA for the CDR3 is TGTGCCAGTAGTGCAGGGCACCGGGGGGATGCCAAAAACATTCAGTACTTC.

The rearrangement uses TRBV19 and TRBJ1-1; the match to TRBD1 covers 10 bases. Germline V gene sequence: CDR1 LNHDA, CDR2 SQIVND (reference sequence). The CDR3 contains 15 residues. Germline trimming cut 6 bases from V and 6 bases from J; bases unmatched to any gene: 10. The CDR3 DNA is TGTGCCAGTAGCGCCAGGGGACAGGGGATCCCTGAAGCTTTCTTT. Its translation: CASSARGQGIPEAFF.

The gene calls are TRBV20-1 and TRBJ2-5; the D gene is possibly TRBD1 (5 bases). The CDR3 has 14 residues. Germline CDR1 is DFQATT and CDR2 is SNEGSKA (reference sequence). Trimming took 3 bases from V and 1 from J, leaving 12 bases between them. CDR3 bases: TGCAGTGCTAGTGCCCTAACAGGCCAAGAGACCCAGTACTTC. It codes for CSASALTGQETQYF.

The chain uses TRBV10-2 and TRBJ1-2, with D tentatively TRBD1 (5 bases). The CDR3 runs 14 residues. Between the trimmed V and J ends, which lost 2 bases and 2 bases, there was a span of 9 bases. The germline V gene has CDR1 WSHSY and CDR2 SAAADI. In DNA, the CDR3 is TGCGCCAGCAGTGAGAAGGGGCTAAACTATGGCTACACCTTC. It encodes CASSEKGLNYGYTF.

CDR3 in amino acids: CASSLGQALYNEQFF. The DNA of the CDR3 is TGTGCCAGCAGCTTGGGACAGGCGCTCTACAATGAGCAGTTCTTC. This sequence joins TRBV5-6 and TRBJ2-1; TRBD1 is a possible D gene (6 bases). The CDR3 is 15 amino acids. V lost 0 bases to trimming and J lost 3 bases, with 10 bases between them. The germline V gene has CDR1 SGHDT and CDR2 YYEEEE.

This chain links TRBV19 with TRBJ1-2, with D perhaps TRBD1 (5 bases). The CDR3 extends over 11 amino acids. Germline loops: CDR1 LNHDA, CDR2 SQIVND (reference sequence). V gave up 6 bases and J gave up 3 bases, with 5 bases separating them. CDR3: CASRGDYGYTF. In DNA, the CDR3 is TGTGCCAGTAGAGGGGACTATGGCTACACCTTC.

The chain employs TRBV5-1 and TRBJ1-2; 10 nucleotides align to TRBD1. From germline, CDR1 is SGHRS and CDR2 YFSETQ. Unmatched junction bases numbered 7, after V lost 3 bases and J lost 8 bases. The CDR3 runs to 14 residues. The CDR3 protein is CASSSLTGGGGYTF. The CDR3, as DNA: TGCGCCAGCAGCTCACTGACAGGGGGCGGGGGCTACACCTTC. Full variable domain (missing parts from reference TRBV5-1 and TRBJ1-2): KAGVTQTPRYLIKTRGQQVTLSCSPISGHRSVSWYQQTPGQGLQFLFEYFSETQRNKGNFPGRFSGRQFSNSRSEMNVSTLELGDSALYLCASSSLTGGGGYTFGSGTRLTVV.

This clone was picked up a small number of times. V gene TRBV14 combines with J gene TRBJ2-3, with 7 nucleotides matching TRBD1. Germline assignment: CDR1 SGHDN and CDR2 FVKESK. V was clipped by 3 bases and J by 5 bases; unmatched bases: 5. The CDR3 totals 14 residues. The CDR3 loop reads CASSQTGREDTQYF. The CDR3 nucleotides are TGTGCCAGCAGCCAGACAGGGAGAGAAGATACGCAGTATTTT.

V gene TRBV19 combines with J gene TRBJ2-6; 7 nucleotides match TRBD1. V trimming: 7 bases; J trimming: 0 bases; junction bases outside the gene matches: 15. CDR1 LNHDA and CDR2 SQIVND come from the germline V gene (reference sequence). This CDR3 region has 19 residues. This CDR3 is CASTAGPGGFTSGANVLTF. The CDR3, as DNA: TGTGCCAGTACCGCCGGGCCAGGGGGTTTTACCTCTGGGGCCAACGTCCTGACTTTC.